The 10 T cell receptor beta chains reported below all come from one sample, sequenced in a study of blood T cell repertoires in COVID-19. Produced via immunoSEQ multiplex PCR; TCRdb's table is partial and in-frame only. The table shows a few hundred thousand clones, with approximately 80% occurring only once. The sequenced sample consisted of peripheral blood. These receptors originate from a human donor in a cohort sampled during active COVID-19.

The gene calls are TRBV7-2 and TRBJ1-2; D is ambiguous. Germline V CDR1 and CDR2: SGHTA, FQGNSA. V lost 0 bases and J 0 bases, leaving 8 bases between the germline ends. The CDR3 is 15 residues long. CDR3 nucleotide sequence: TGTGCCAGCAGCTTAGCGCCGGTACCTAACTATGGCTACACCTTC. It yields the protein CASSLAPVPNYGYTF.

CDR3 loop: CASSVALGDYNEQFF. The CDR3 bases are TGTGCCAGCAGCGTAGCCTTAGGAGACTACAATGAGCAGTTCTTC. The V gene is TRBV9, the J gene TRBJ2-1; D remains unclear. V shed 0 bases and J shed 3 bases, with 10 bases lying between them. CDR3 length equals 15 residues. CDR1 SGDLS and CDR2 YYNGEE come from the germline V gene.

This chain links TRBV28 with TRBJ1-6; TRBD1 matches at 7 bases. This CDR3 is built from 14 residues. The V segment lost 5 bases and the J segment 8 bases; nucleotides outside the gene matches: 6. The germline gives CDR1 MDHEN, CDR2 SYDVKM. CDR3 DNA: TGTGCCAGCAGTGACAGGGCGGAGGATTCACCCCTCCACTTT. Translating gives CASSDRAEDSPLHF.

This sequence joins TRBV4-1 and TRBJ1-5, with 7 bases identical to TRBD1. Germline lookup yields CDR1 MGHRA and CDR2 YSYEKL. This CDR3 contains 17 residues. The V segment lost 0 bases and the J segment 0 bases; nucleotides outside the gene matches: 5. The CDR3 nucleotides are TGCGCCAGCAGCCAAGATCGGACAGGATATAGCAATCAGCCCCAGCATTTT. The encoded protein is CASSQDRTGYSNQPQHF.

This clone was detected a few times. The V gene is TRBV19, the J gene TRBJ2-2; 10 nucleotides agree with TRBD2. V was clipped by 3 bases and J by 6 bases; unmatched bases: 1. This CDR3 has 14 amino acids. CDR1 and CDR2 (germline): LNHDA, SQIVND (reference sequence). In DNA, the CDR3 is TGTGCCAGTAGTATCCTAGCGGGAGCCGGGGAGCTGTTTTTT. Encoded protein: CASSILAGAGELFF.

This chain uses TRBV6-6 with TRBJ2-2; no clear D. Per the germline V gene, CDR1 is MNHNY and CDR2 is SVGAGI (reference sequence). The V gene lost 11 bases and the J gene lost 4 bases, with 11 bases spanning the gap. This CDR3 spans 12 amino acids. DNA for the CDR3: TGTGCCTCCCTTGGCCGCACCGGGGAGCTGTTTTTT. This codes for CASLGRTGELFF.

CDR3 DNA: TGTGCCAGCAGCCGGGCGGGGACGGCGTCCTACGAGCAGTACTTC. Its translation: CASSRAGTASYEQYF. J is TRBJ2-7 and V is TRBV11-2; possibly TRBD2 for D (6 bases). This CDR3 has 15 residues. Germline values: CDR1 SGHAT, CDR2 FQNNGV. The V end was cut by 5 bases, the J end by 1 base, with 15 bases between.

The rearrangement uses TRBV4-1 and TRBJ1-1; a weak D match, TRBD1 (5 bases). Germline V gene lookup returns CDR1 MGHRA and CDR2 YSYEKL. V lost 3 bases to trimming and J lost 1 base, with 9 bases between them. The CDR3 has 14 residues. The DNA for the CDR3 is TGCGCCAGCAGCCAGAGAGACAGGAACACTGAAGCTTTCTTT. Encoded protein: CASSQRDRNTEAFF.

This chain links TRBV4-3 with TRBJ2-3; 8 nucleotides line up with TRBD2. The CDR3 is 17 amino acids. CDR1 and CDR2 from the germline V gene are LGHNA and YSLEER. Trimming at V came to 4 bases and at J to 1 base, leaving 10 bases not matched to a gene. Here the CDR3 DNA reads TGCGCCAGCAGCCGCGGGTTGAGTAGCGGGGGCACAGATACGCAGTATTTT. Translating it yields CASSRGLSSGGTDTQYF.

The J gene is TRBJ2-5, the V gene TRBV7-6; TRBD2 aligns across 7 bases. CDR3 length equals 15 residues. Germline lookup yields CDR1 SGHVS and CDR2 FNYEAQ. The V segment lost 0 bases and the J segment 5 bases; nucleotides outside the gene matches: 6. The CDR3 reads CASSLARGRGETQYF. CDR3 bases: TGTGCCAGCAGCTTAGCGCGAGGGCGGGGGGAGACCCAGTACTTC.